Each of the 24 T cell receptor beta chains below was sequenced from the same sample in a study of human T cells and chemical hapten exposure. The study's library attached unique molecular identifiers to single cDNA molecules. Each CDR3 protein is one row after TCRdb ran MiXCR on the reads. The sample has about 120,000 distinct CDR3 sequences, about 8.9% seen once. Sequencing started from total RNA isolated from unfractionated whole blood. The sample was whole blood. These receptors were collected from a human donor in good health. Some clones in this sample may be carry-over from other donors' samples.

The V call is TRBV6-2 or TRBV6-3, the J call TRBJ2-7; D perhaps matches TRBD2 (6 bases). Germline assignment: CDR1 MNHEY and CDR2 SVGEGT. V was shortened by 2 bases and J by 6 bases, with 8 bases between the two germline ends. The CDR3 has 12 residues. For the CDR3, the DNA is TGTGCCAGCAGTTACGGGAGGCGCGAGCAGTACTTC. It yields the protein CASSYGRREQYF.

This clonotype was seen ten or more times. The rearrangement joins TRBV12-3 or TRBV12-4 to TRBJ1-1, with a tentative D call TRBD1 (6 bases). Trimming shortened V by 5 bases and J by 4 bases, and 14 bases separated the two germline ends. The CDR3 extends over 14 amino acids. The DNA for the CDR3 is TGTGCCAGCAGTCCCACAGGGAGGGGCACTGAAGCTTTCTTT. It translates to CASSPTGRGTEAFF.

This sequence joins TRBV29-1 and TRBJ2-7; 8 bases match TRBD2. The CDR3 has 14 residues. The germline V gene has CDR1 SQVTM and CDR2 ANQGSEA. V trimming: 2 bases; J trimming: 4 bases; junction bases outside the gene matches: 7. CDR3 DNA: TGCAGCGTTGAATGGGGGACTAGACCGTACGAGCAGTACTTC. Translation: CSVEWGTRPYEQYF.

This chain connects TRBV7-2 to TRBJ2-3; 15 positions match TRBD2. Germline-derived CDR1 and CDR2 are SGHTA and FQGNSA. V shed 5 bases and J 5 bases; nucleotides not matched to a gene: 8. CDR3 length equals 17 residues. CDR3 in DNA: TGTGCCAGCAGCATAACTACGGGACTAGCGGGAGGAGATACGCAGTATTTT. Its translation is CASSITTGLAGGDTQYF.

There are many counts of this clonotype. CDR3 amino acids: CASSVATRRQGAYTQYF. The CDR3 DNA sequence: TGTGCCAGCAGCGTAGCTACGAGGAGGCAGGGGGCCTATACGCAGTATTTT. The chain has TRBV9 and TRBJ2-3, with 8 bases fitting TRBD1. CDR3 length: 17 amino acids. J lost 7 bases, V lost 0 bases, and 13 bases had no gene match. Germline lookup yields CDR1 SGDLS and CDR2 YYNGEE.

This clonotype turned up a few times. This chain joins TRBV30 and TRBJ2-1, with D uncertain. Trimming stripped 2 bases from V and 3 bases from J, with 8 bases between. Germline CDR1 reads GTSNPN; CDR2 reads SVGIG (reference sequence). CDR3 size: 13 residues. CDR3 nucleotide sequence: TGTGCCTGGAGTTCGGACCGCTACAATGAGCAGTTCTTC. This encodes CAWSSDRYNEQFF.

Many counts were recorded for this clonotype. The chain links TRBV18 to TRBJ1-1; D not resolved. Trimming took off 2 bases at V and 8 bases at J, with 9 bases between the two ends. Germline CDR1 is KGHSH and CDR2 is LQKENI. CDR3 length: 12 amino acids. The DNA for the CDR3 is TGTGCCAGCTCACCAGGCGTAGAGGAAGCTTTCTTT. This codes for CASSPGVEEAFF.

There are many counts of this clonotype. The chain recombines TRBV7-8 with TRBJ2-4; D is possibly TRBD1 (6 bases). The CDR3 sequence is 15 residues long. The germline V gene has CDR1 SGHVS and CDR2 FQNEAQ. The V and J ends lost 3 bases and 2 bases respectively, with 11 bases between them. CDR3 in amino acids: CASSLSGQSKNIQYF. CDR3 in DNA: TGTGCCAGCAGCTTGAGTGGACAGTCCAAAAACATTCAGTACTTC. The full variable domain, rest sourced from reference TRBV7-8 and TRBJ2-4, is GAGVSQSPRYKVAKRGQDVALRCDPISGHVSLFWYQQALGQGPEFLTYFQNEAQLDKSGLPSDRFFAERPEGSVSTLKIQRTQQEDSAVYLCASSLSGQSKNIQYFGAGTRLSVL.

This clonotype has at least ten counts. The CDR3 DNA sequence: TGTGCCAGCAGCTTAACTGCAGAGGAAGGCTACACCTTC. Translated: CASSLTAEEGYTF. The J gene is TRBJ1-2, the V gene TRBV7-9, with D hard to call. Trimming left V 2 bases short and J 8 bases short, with 12 bases between. Germline-derived CDR1 and CDR2 are SEHNR and FQNEAQ (reference sequence). The CDR3 runs 13 residues.

Worth noting for this clonotype: The junction does not match germline at one end; this may be a read error. The chain employs TRBV2 and TRBJ2-4; D possibly corresponds to TRBD1 (7 bases). This CDR3 spans 14 amino acids. The germline V gene encodes CDR1 SNHLY and CDR2 FYNNEI. CDR3 nucleotides: TGTGCCAGCAGTGACCGGGAACAGGGGACTGGGGCGAACTTC. It yields the protein CASSDREQGTGANF.

The sample holds many counts of this clonotype. This chain links TRBV6-4 with TRBJ1-5; a weak D match, TRBD1 (5 bases). Germline V lookup: CDR1 MRHNA, CDR2 SNTAGT. The CDR3 length is 13 residues. V lost 5 bases and J lost 1, with 6 bases in between. The CDR3 DNA is TGTGCCAGCAGTCGGGACAGCAATCAGCCCCAGCATTTT. Translating gives CASSRDSNQPQHF.

This clonotype was seen more than once but under ten times. The chain is built from TRBV10-3 and TRBJ2-2; D is perhaps TRBD1 or TRBD2 (5 bases each). This CDR3 region has 18 residues. Germline V gene data show CDR1 as ENHRY and CDR2 as SYGVKD. Trimming took 0 bases from V and 5 from J, leaving 19 bases between them. CDR3 sequence reads: CAISESTTGLWYTGELFF. The CDR3, as DNA: TGTGCCATCAGTGAGTCGACTACAGGTCTATGGTATACCGGGGAGCTGTTTTTT.

This clonotype was seen a few times. The chain recombines TRBV11-2 with TRBJ2-2; 9 nucleotides match TRBD2. V dropped 1 base and J dropped 7; count of bases not matched to a gene: 7. CDR3 length equals 16 residues. CDR1 SGHAT and CDR2 FQNNGV come from the germline V gene. CDR3 residues: CASSLGSGGPVGELFF. In DNA form, the CDR3 reads TGTGCCAGCAGCTTAGGTAGCGGGGGCCCTGTCGGGGAGCTGTTTTTT.

This clonotype was detected ten times or more. This rearrangement joins TRBV7-8 to TRBJ2-2, with 7 positions matching TRBD1. Germline CDR1 is SGHVS and CDR2 is FQNEAQ. This CDR3 comprises 16 residues. V gave up 3 bases and J gave up 2 bases; unmatched junction bases: 6. The CDR3: CASSFLAGGNTGELFF. The CDR3 DNA reads as TGTGCCAGCAGCTTCCTAGCAGGGGGTAACACCGGGGAGCTGTTTTTT.

This clonotype was seen many times. The chain uses TRBV20-1 and TRBJ2-5; weak D call: TRBD2 (6 bases). The CDR3 covers 15 residues. Germline V CDR1 and CDR2: DFQATT, SNEGSKA (reference sequence). V lost 6 bases and J lost 3, with 20 bases in between. DNA for the CDR3: TGCAGTGCCAGTCTGCCCCTAGCGTTTAAAGAGACCCAGTACTTC. This codes for CSASLPLAFKETQYF.

CDR3 coding DNA: TGTGCCAGCAGCTTGGAAAGGGCCCTGGGGGAAGAGCAGTACTTC. This translates into CASSLERALGEEQYF. The V call is TRBV5-6, the J call TRBJ2-7; D tentatively reads TRBD1 or TRBD2 (5 bases each). CDR3 size: 15 residues. The V end lost 0 bases, the J end lost 7 bases, and 17 bases lay between the germline ends. Germline CDR1 SGHDT, CDR2 YYEEEE.

This rearrangement joins TRBV7-2 to TRBJ2-7; D is unresolved. The CDR3 extends over 14 amino acids. Trimming took 3 bases from V and 9 from J, leaving 18 bases between them. Per the germline V gene, CDR1 is SGHTA and CDR2 is FQGNSA. The CDR3 nucleotides read TGTGCCAGCAGCTTGGCGCACCTCCTACGTTGGCAGTACTTC. Translated: CASSLAHLLRWQYF.

A few counts support this clonotype. The chain couples TRBV14 to TRBJ1-6, with unresolved D. Trimming removed 6 bases from V and 8 bases from J, with 17 bases in between. The CDR3 length is 15 residues. CDR1 and CDR2 (germline): SGHDN, FVKESK. The DNA of the CDR3 is TGTGCCAGCAGTAAAGAGTTACAGCCGGATTCACCCCTCCACTTT. The encoded protein is CASSKELQPDSPLHF.

The gene calls are TRBV12-3 or TRBV12-4 and TRBJ2-7; TRBD1 might be the D (5 bases). This CDR3 region has 15 residues. Trimming took 0 bases from V and 5 from J, leaving 14 bases between them. In nucleotides, the CDR3 is TGTGCCAGCAGTTTAGCGTGGCAGGGCGCCCACGAGCAGTACTTC. Protein: CASSLAWQGAHEQYF.

The chain uses TRBV5-6 and TRBJ1-2; D perhaps matches TRBD1 (5 bases). The germline CDR1 and CDR2 sequences are SGHDT and YYEEEE. The CDR3 runs 14 residues. V lost 5 bases and J lost 2, with 13 bases in between. The CDR3 nucleotides read TGTGCCAGCAGGGATGGGACGGACAACTATGGCTACACCTTC. This gives the protein CASRDGTDNYGYTF. Supplemented by reference TRBV5-6 and TRBJ1-2, the full variable domain reads DAGVTQSPTHLIKTRGQQVTLRCSPKSGHDTVSWYQQALGQGPQFIFQYYEEEERQRGNFPDRFSGHQFPNYSSELNVNALLLGDSALYLCASRDGTDNYGYTFGSGTRLTVV.

In its sample, this clonotype was seen a few times. CDR3 nucleotide sequence: TGTGCCAGCACCTTGCGGGGTGCAACTAATGAAAAACTGTTTTTT. It codes for CASTLRGATNEKLFF. The chain carries TRBV12-3 or TRBV12-4 and TRBJ1-4, with unresolved D. This CDR3 is built from 15 residues. V lost 7 bases and J lost 0, with 12 bases in between.

This clonotype came up many times. The chain recombines TRBV12-3 or TRBV12-4 with TRBJ2-7, with 9 bases lining up with TRBD2. CDR3 size: 14 residues. The ends lost 4 bases at V and 3 bases at J; junction bases unmatched: 4. The CDR3 region has the DNA TGTGCCAGCAGTTCCGGGACTAGCCTCTACGAGCAGTACTTC. It codes for CASSSGTSLYEQYF.

This clonotype occurred many times. The chain couples TRBV3-1 to TRBJ1-1; D call uncertain. Between the trimmed V and J ends, which lost 1 base and 7 bases, there was a span of 10 bases. CDR1 and CDR2 (germline): LGHDT, YNNKEL (reference sequence). The CDR3 spans 13 residues. The CDR3 region is CASSQVEGDEAFF. DNA of the CDR3: TGTGCCAGCAGCCAAGTGGAGGGAGATGAAGCTTTCTTT.

In its sample, this clonotype was seen a few times. The V gene is TRBV6-1, the J gene TRBJ2-7; TRBD1 agrees at 10 bases. Trimming at V came to 11 bases and at J to 6 bases, leaving 10 bases not matched to a gene. The CDR3 runs to 13 residues. Germline V gives CDR1 MNHNS, CDR2 SASEGT. CDR3: CALDFDRGREQYF. The CDR3 nucleotides read TGTGCCCTCGATTTTGACAGGGGGCGCGAGCAGTACTTC.